These 9 T cell receptor beta chains were all obtained from the same sample, sequenced in a study of post-analysis software for immune sequencing data. Whole-study results and caveats: Roughly 5 TRBV segments occurring more often in patients than controls included TRBV5-6, TRBV5-1 and TRBV20-1.

cDNA libraries of TCR beta carried unique molecular identifiers. MiXCR, run by TCRdb on the PCR reads, gives a single entry per CDR3 protein. The sample contains about 760,000 distinct CDR3 sequences, roughly 27% of which appear only once. Their target antigens are unknown. The sequencing sample was made of blood. The origin of the receptors is a girl between 10 and 17 years old with multiple sclerosis.

This clonotype was seen more than once but under ten times. The chain couples TRBV5-5 to TRBJ2-7; 11 nucleotides agree with TRBD2. CDR3 length: 16 amino acids. With V trimmed by 2 bases and J by 0 bases, 4 bases remained unmatched. Germline CDR1 is SGHKS and CDR2 is YYEKEE (reference sequence). CDR3 nucleotides: TGTGCCAGCAGCTTTACTAGCGGGAGAAGCTCCTACGAGCAGTACTTC. It yields the protein CASSFTSGRSSYEQYF.

The chain couples TRBV7-2 to TRBJ2-7; tentative D call: TRBD2 (6 bases). The last part of the DNA fits TRBJ2-5 better; the J call may be wrong. This CDR3 is built from 15 residues. CDR1 is SGHTA and CDR2 is FQGNSA in the germline V gene. The CDR3 bases are TGTGCCAGCAGCTTAAGAGCGGGCCAGGCGGAGACCCAGTACTTC. Its translation: CASSLRAGQAETQYF.

The chain recombines TRBV28 with TRBJ1-5; D is undetermined. This CDR3 is 13 amino acids long. Looked up from germline, CDR1 is MDHEN and CDR2 is SYDVKM. Trimming left V 8 bases short and J 5 bases short, with 13 bases between. The CDR3, as DNA: TGTGCCAGCGGAGGCGGTGGGCATCAGCCCCAGCATTTT. Translating gives CASGGGGHQPQHF.

The chain has TRBV7-9 and TRBJ2-2; D is ambiguous. This CDR3 has 14 amino acids. Germline V gene data show CDR1 as SEHNR and CDR2 as FQNEAQ (reference sequence). Trimming pared 0 bases from V and 4 bases from J, leaving 6 bases between. In DNA form, the CDR3 reads TGTGCCAGCAGCTTAGCGGCAGCCACCGGGGAGCTGTTTTTT. This codes for CASSLAAATGELFF. Based on the CDR3 plus reference TRBV7-9 and TRBJ2-2, the full variable domain is DTGVSQNPRHKITKRGQNVTFRCDPISEHNRLYWYRQTLGQGPEFLTYFQNEAQLEKSRLLSDRFSAERPKGSFSTLEIQRTEQGDSAMYLCASSLAAATGELFFGEGSRLTVL.

The chain joins TRBV6-2 or TRBV6-3 to TRBJ1-1, with 7 nucleotides matching TRBD1. The CDR3 is 15 amino acids. CDR1 MNHEY and CDR2 SVGEGT come from the germline V gene. Trimming at V came to 6 bases and at J to 0 bases, leaving 7 bases not matched to a gene. The CDR3 nucleotides are TGTGCCAGCAGAGTCACAGGGGTCCTGAACACTGAAGCTTTCTTT. Its translation: CASRVTGVLNTEAFF.

With regard to this clonotype: Germline and junction disagree at one end, which may indicate a read error. The chain recombines TRBV5-1 with TRBJ1-4; tentative D call: TRBD1 (6 bases). The V gene's germline CDR1 is SGHRS and CDR2 YFSETQ. The CDR3 runs 14 residues. CDR3 in amino acids: CASSLFQGNEKRFF. In DNA, the CDR3 is TGCGCCAGCAGCTTGTTCCAGGGGAATGAAAAACGGTTTTTT.

A few counts support this clonotype. The gene calls are TRBV10-1 and TRBJ2-2; TRBD1 agrees at 10 bases. The CDR3 is made up of 15 amino acids. The germline CDR1 and CDR2 sequences are WNHNN and SYGVQD (reference sequence). The trim removed 6 bases at V and 4 bases at J, leaving 5 bases unmatched. This CDR3 is CASSPGQGFTGELFF. CDR3 nucleotides: TGCGCCAGCAGCCCGGGACAGGGGTTCACCGGGGAGCTGTTTTTT.

This clonotype was found a few times. The chain joins TRBV27 to TRBJ2-7; either TRBD1 or TRBD2 may fit D (5 bases each). Germline V lookup: CDR1 MNHEY, CDR2 SMNVEV (reference sequence). The CDR3 has 10 residues. Trimming pared 7 bases from V and 5 bases from J, leaving 6 bases between. As DNA, the CDR3 is TGTGCCAGCATGGGGGACGAGCAGTACTTC. Amino acids: CASMGDEQYF.

The sample holds a few counts of this clonotype. V gene TRBV18 combines with J gene TRBJ2-6, with 8 bases fitting TRBD2. The CDR3 spans 17 residues. Germline trimming cut 5 bases from V and 2 bases from J; bases unmatched to any gene: 8. The germline V gene has CDR1 KGHSH and CDR2 LQKENI. The CDR3 loop reads CASSDRTGGTGANVLTF. CDR3 DNA sequence: TGTGCCAGCTCAGACCGGACGGGAGGGACTGGGGCCAACGTCCTGACTTTC.